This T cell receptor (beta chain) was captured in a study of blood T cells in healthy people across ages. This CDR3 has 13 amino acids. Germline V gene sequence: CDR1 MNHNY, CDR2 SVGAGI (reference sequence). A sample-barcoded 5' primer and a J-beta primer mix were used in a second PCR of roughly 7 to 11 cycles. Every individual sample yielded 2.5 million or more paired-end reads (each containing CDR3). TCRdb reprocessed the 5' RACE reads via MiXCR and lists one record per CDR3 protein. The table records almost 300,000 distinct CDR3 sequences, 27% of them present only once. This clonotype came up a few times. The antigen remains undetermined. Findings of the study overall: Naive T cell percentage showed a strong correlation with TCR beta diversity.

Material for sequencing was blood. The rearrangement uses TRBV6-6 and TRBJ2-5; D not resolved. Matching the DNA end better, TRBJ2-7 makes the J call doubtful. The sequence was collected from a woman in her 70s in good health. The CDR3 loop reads CASNSPPTYEQYF. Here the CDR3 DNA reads TGTGCCAGCAATTCACCCCCAACCTACGAGCAGTACTTC.